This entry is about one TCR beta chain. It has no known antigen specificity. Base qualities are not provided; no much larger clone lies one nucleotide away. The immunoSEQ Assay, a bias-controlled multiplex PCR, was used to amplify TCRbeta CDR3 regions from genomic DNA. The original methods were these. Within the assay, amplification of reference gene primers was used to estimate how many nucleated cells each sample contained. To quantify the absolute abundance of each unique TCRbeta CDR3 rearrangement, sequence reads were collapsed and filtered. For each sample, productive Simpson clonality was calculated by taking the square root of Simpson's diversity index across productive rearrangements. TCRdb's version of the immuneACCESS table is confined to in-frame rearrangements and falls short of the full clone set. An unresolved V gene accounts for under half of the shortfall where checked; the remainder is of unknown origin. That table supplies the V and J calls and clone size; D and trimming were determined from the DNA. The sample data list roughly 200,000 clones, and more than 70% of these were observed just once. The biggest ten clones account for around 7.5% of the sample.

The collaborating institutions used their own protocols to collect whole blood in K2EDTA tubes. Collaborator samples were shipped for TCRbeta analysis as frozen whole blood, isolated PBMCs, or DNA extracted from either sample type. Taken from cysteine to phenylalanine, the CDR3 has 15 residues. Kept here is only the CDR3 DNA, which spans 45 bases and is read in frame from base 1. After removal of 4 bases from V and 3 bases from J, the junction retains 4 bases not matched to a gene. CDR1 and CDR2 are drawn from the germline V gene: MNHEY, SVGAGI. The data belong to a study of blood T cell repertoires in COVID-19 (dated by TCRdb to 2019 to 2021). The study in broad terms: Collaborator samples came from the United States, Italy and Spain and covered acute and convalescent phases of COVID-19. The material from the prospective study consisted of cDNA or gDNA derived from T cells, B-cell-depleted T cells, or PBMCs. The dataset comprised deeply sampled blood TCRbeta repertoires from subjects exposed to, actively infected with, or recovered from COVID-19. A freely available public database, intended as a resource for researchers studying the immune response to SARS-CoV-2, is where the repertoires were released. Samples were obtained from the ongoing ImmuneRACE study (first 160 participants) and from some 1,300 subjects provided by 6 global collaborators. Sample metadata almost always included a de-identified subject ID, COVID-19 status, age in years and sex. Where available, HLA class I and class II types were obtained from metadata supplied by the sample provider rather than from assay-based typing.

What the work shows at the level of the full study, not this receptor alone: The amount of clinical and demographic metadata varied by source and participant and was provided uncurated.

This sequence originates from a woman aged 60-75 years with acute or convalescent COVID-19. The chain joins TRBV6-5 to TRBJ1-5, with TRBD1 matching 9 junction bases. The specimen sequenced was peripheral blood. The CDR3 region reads CASSSDRGDNQPQHF. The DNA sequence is TGTGCCAGCAGTTCAGACAGGGGGGACAATCAGCCCCAGCATTTT.